This T cell receptor beta chain was sequenced during a study of T cells expressing NK-cell markers. Overall study context: One of the eight sequenced donors was seronegative, whereas the other seven were HCMV-seropositive.

A note on this clonotype: Its antigen is as yet unknown.

The CDR3 length is 17 residues. Germline V gene lookup returns CDR1 SEHNR and CDR2 FQNEAQ (reference sequence). Study results and limitations: Clarity on HCMV specificity was lacking for the expanded NKG2C+ T cell clones. In several donors, these clonotypes also led the CD3+CD56-NKG2C+ fraction. Dominant NKG2C+ clonotypes were found to form about 1.0-7.5% of CD8+ T cells in about 6 donors.

Reanalyzing the 5' RACE reads, TCRdb keeps one entry per CDR3 protein, without DNA. The sample data list 550,000 to 600,000 distinct CDR3 sequences. The sequence was obtained from a man between 18 and 29 years old in good health. The V gene is TRBV7-9, the J gene TRBJ1-1. The sample was blood T cells: a sorted CD56 or NKG2C T cell subset, CD4+ or CD8+ T cells, or bulk PBMC T cells (not recorded which). CDR3 sequence: CASSLAEAFDVAGSSFF.